A single count supports the clone carrying this T cell receptor beta chain. Trimming cost V 5 bases and J 6 bases; bases outside gene matches: 10. The CDR3 consists of 14 residues. Germline assignment: CDR1 LGHDT and CDR2 YNNKEL (reference sequence). Authors' processing steps: How many nucleated cells were present was estimated from reference gene primer amplification. Data came from immunoSEQ multiplex PCR; TCRdb stores just in-frame clones and leaves some out. The D gene and trimming were derived from the DNA, and the V and J assignments and clone size from that table. Among about 42,000 clones listed, around four fifths were seen once. This entry comes from a study of blood T cell repertoires in COVID-19. Study summary: Samples taken during acute and convalescent COVID-19 were collected in the United States, Italy and Spain. PBMCs, B-cell-depleted T cells, or T cells provided the cDNA or gDNA that made up the material.

The specimen sequenced was peripheral blood. This TCR was recovered from a man in his forties or fifties with active COVID-19. The chain joins TRBV3-1 (or the pseudogene TRBV3-2) to TRBJ2-7; 7 positions match TRBD1. The CDR3 reads CASSRSQGVGEQYF. The CDR3 region has the DNA TGTGCCAGCAGCAGGTCCCAGGGGGTAGGCGAGCAGTACTTC.